This TCR beta chain derives from a study of breast tumors, draining lymph nodes, adjacent tissues. MiXCR, run by TCRdb on the multiplex PCR reads, gives a single entry per CDR3 protein. Of about 130,000 distinct CDR3 sequences in the sample, 20% to 25% are singletons; the top ten hold 2.6%. Breast cancer patients provided tissue from their axillary draining lymph nodes. This CDR3 spans 15 amino acids. Germline loops: CDR1 MNHEY, CDR2 SMNVEV (reference sequence). V lost 6 bases, J lost 5 bases, and 16 bases lay in between. This sequence joins TRBV27 and TRBJ2-2; D might be TRBD1 (6 bases). Sequenced sample: axillary lymph node tissue. The receptor was derived from a female donor with breast cancer. Some clones in this sample may be carry-over from other donors' samples. The CDR3 is CASRGQGRGTGELFF. The DNA of the CDR3 is TGTGCCAGCAGGGGGCAGGGGCGCGGAACCGGGGAGCTGTTTTTT.